These 10 T cell receptor beta chains share one sample of origin, sequenced in a study of T cells in Graves' hyperthyroidism and ophthalmopathy. The TCR beta CDR3 regions underwent amplification using RNA transcripts as the source. HTBI primers were the set used in a first-round RT-PCR of the TCR CDR3. TCRdb re-derived calls from the multiplex PCR reads in MiXCR, one entry per CDR3 protein. Here the sample spans about 210,000 distinct CDR3 sequences, roughly 18% being singletons. Material: blood. The receptors originated from a man aged 45-65 years with Graves' hyperthyroidism.

V is TRBV27 and J is TRBJ1-2; 8 bases map to TRBD1. The J segment lost 4 bases and the V segment lost 6 bases, leaving 10 bases of the junction unmatched. Germline V CDR1 and CDR2: MNHEY, SMNVEV (reference sequence). There are 15 residues in the CDR3. The CDR3 is CASRLEQGAGYGYTF. DNA for the CDR3: TGTGCCAGCAGACTAGAGCAGGGGGCGGGCTATGGCTACACCTTC.

This clonotype came up many times. The CDR3 DNA follows: TGTGCCATCACCTCCGCCCTGAACACTGAAGCTTTCTTT. This translates into CAITSALNTEAFF. V usage is TRBV10-3 and J usage is TRBJ1-1; D is uncertain. This CDR3 contains 13 residues. V lost 7 bases, J lost 0 bases, and 9 bases lay in between. Germline values: CDR1 ENHRY, CDR2 SYGVKD.

V and J are TRBV5-1 and TRBJ2-7; 7 bases line up with TRBD1. V gave up 0 bases and J gave up 3 bases; unmatched junction bases: 15. CDR1 SGHRS and CDR2 YFSETQ come from the germline V gene. This CDR3 region has 18 residues. The CDR3 here is CASSLGGLQGYGNYEQYF. The CDR3 nucleotides are TGCGCCAGCAGCTTGGGGGGCCTACAGGGGTACGGGAACTACGAGCAGTACTTC.

This clonotype was seen a few times. CDR3 sequence: CASSGGGAADTQYF. CDR3 nucleotide sequence: TGTGCCAGCAGCGGAGGCGGGGCAGCGGATACGCAGTATTTT. The J gene is TRBJ2-3, the V gene TRBV9; tentative D call: TRBD2 (6 bases). This CDR3 is built from 14 residues. The V and J ends lost 3 bases and 6 bases respectively, with 14 bases between them. Germline V gene sequence: CDR1 SGDLS, CDR2 YYNGEE. The variable domain in full, with the rest retrieved from reference TRBV9 and TRBJ2-3, is DSGVTQTPKHLITATGQRVTLRCSPRSGDLSVYWYQQSLDQGLQFLIQYYNGEERAKGNILERFSAQQFPDLHSELNLSSLELGDSALYFCASSGGGAADTQYFGPGTRLTVL.

Notes on this clonotype: A read error is possible here, since a much larger clone lies one base away. The V call is TRBV5-1, the J call TRBJ1-1; D possibly corresponds to TRBD1 (6 bases). The V gene's germline CDR1 is SGHRS and CDR2 YFSETQ. The CDR3 is 15 amino acids. For the CDR3, the DNA is TGCACCAGCGGATCAGGAGGGGGTGACTACACTGAAGCTTTCTTT. As protein: CTSGSGGGDYTEAFF.

Ten or more counts support this clonotype. V is TRBV28 and J is TRBJ2-7; a possible D gene is TRBD2 (7 bases). The CDR3 contains 16 residues. Germline-derived CDR1 and CDR2 are MDHEN and SYDVKM. Between the trimmed V and J ends, which lost 7 bases and 0 bases, there was a span of 19 bases. The CDR3 here is CASMGRDTYRSYEQYF. CDR3 in DNA: TGTGCCAGCATGGGGAGGGACACCTATCGCTCCTACGAGCAGTACTTC.

V is TRBV6-1 and J is TRBJ2-3; D is undetermined. V was clipped by 5 bases and J by 2 bases, with 8 bases between them. The CDR3 totals 13 residues. Germline assignment: CDR1 MNHNS and CDR2 SASEGT. CDR3 sequence: CASSFTATDTQYF. The CDR3 nucleotides read TGTGCCAGCAGTTTTACAGCCACAGATACGCAGTATTTT.

This clonotype was observed many times. The V gene is TRBV5-1, the J gene TRBJ2-1; 9 nucleotides align to TRBD1. Germline CDR1 reads SGHRS; CDR2 reads YFSETQ. V trimming: 1 base; J trimming: 8 bases; junction bases outside the gene matches: 7. CDR3 size: 15 residues. CDR3 in amino acids: CASSLSPGQGYEQFF. The CDR3, as DNA: TGCGCCAGCAGCTTGTCCCCGGGACAGGGTTATGAGCAGTTCTTC.

This clonotype was counted at least ten times. The V and J genes are TRBV15 and TRBJ2-1; no clear D gene. V lost 0 bases, J lost 7 bases, and 7 bases lay in between. This CDR3 is built from 13 residues. Germline V gene sequence: CDR1 LNHNV, CDR2 YYDKDF (reference sequence). The CDR3 nucleotides read TGTGCCACCAGCAGAGATCTTCGGAATGAGCAGTTCTTC. Amino acid sequence: CATSRDLRNEQFF.

This clonotype showed up many times. CDR3 nucleotide sequence: TGTGCCAGCAGTTACTCGGACAGAGCGAACACTGAAGCTTTCTTT. This gives the protein CASSYSDRANTEAFF. V gene TRBV6-6 combines with J gene TRBJ1-1, with a weak D call TRBD1 (6 bases). V shed 0 bases and J shed 1 base, with 9 bases lying between them. The CDR3 is 15 amino acids. CDR1 MNHNY and CDR2 SVGAGI come from the germline V gene (reference sequence).